The text below deals with one TCR beta chain. This clonotype was seen a few times. What this receptor recognizes is not known. No quality values exist for individual bases; no much larger clone is one base distant. This record belongs to a study of human T cells and chemical hapten exposure (dated by TCRdb to 2020 to 2023). Looking at the study overall: For sensitization, 2% DPC in acetone was applied to a 2 cm by 2 cm area of upper inner arm skin. Weekly therapeutic DPC doses were additionally applied to the scalp of patients throughout the roughly 25-week study period. Patch testing was performed on the upper back with Finn chambers containing 0.01% DPC, and the patch tests were scored after 6 days according to International Contact Dermatitis Research Group standards. The mostly female patient cohort included alopecia areata with under or over 50% scalp involvement, alopecia totalis and alopecia universalis. The libraries were sequenced as a pool, and the TCR yield per sample differed mostly because of small variations in library volumes within the pool. The study tracked peripheral blood TCR repertoire changes in vivo during primary and secondary sensitization to the hapten diphenylcyclopropenone (DPC) in alopecia patients. Patient blood was sampled pre-sensitization (week 0) and at 2, 6 and about 24 weeks after DPC sensitization. Around 29 alopecia patients provided blood for TCR sequencing at one to four time points (pre-sensitization, 2, 6 and 24 weeks). Beyond this particular receptor, the publication reports: No change with DPC sensitization was found in the number of TCRs above 1 in 1000 frequency, and no evidence of global repertoire structure alterations was found. Expanded TCRs formed significantly more large CDR3 similarity clusters than pre-sensitization or healthy control sets, consistent with antigen-driven responses. Repeated subsampling changed both the strength of the expansion versus patch-test correlation and the threshold at which the correlation became significant. Because every patient had alopecia, a presumed autoimmune disease, the patients' immune response might differ from that of healthy individuals. Patch test score correlated positively with the number of PT1 expanded TCRs, reaching significance at thresholds 8, 16 and 32 but not at 4.

The germline V gene sets CDR1 to MNHEY and CDR2 to SVGAGI. Taken from cysteine to phenylalanine, the CDR3 has 15 residues. The read is trimmed to its CDR3 DNA, 45 bases read in frame from base 1. Clipping removes 2 bases from V and 3 bases from J, with 5 as the unmatched junction base count. In light of the paper, this sample's time point label describes: patch test 3, about 24 weeks after DPC sensitization. Explained via the paper, the treatment or condition label denotes: therapeutic diphenylcyclopropenone sensitization with weekly scalp DPC. At each patch-test visit, blood was drawn before the patch test was applied. Eligible patients were aged 18 to 70, diagnosed with alopecia, deemed suitable for DPC therapy, and excluded if pregnant. Unfractionated whole blood was collected in Tempus Blood RNA tubes, and total RNA was extracted from that blood. Receptors were amplified or captured by RACE. The instrument was a NextSeq 500. During library preparation, unique molecular identifiers were attached to individual cDNA molecules so that TCRs could be counted quantitatively and reproducibly. Both TCR alpha and TCR beta chains were sequenced from each blood RNA sample. The authors processed their data as follows. Samples had a median of roughly 98,000 TCRs, with a range from about 23,224 to 700,000. V, J and CDR3 annotation of the TCR reads was performed with the Decombinator software suite. Every sample was subsampled to the same number of TCRs (28,000) for the PS versus PT1 abundance plots. TCRs were defined as expanded if absent before sensitization and observed at least eight times at the 2-week time point. The public reads were reprocessed in TCRdb via fastp at Q25 and MiXCR, keeping in-frame beta chains. Identical CDR3 proteins give one entry, which carries the most common genes and DNA. The V and J calls here are based on TCRdb, not the publication. This sample gives over 55,000 distinct CDR3 sequences in total; approximately 10% of them show up just once. The ten largest make up 1.4% of the sample.

The source material was whole blood, sampled in connection with sensitization to the hapten diphenylcyclopropenone (DPC). The source is a woman aged 45-59 years with alopecia areata. Some clones in this sample may be carry-over from other donors' samples. The chain joins TRBV6-5 to TRBJ2-7, with 9 middle bases fitting TRBD1. The bases read TGTGCCAGCAGTTACGGGCTGACAGGGGGCTACGAGCAGTACTTC. It specifies CASSYGLTGGYEQYF.